The table lists the clone carrying this T cell receptor beta chain with a few counts. Its cognate antigen is unknown. V was trimmed by 3 bases and J by 1 base, leaving 15 bases between them. Germline V gives CDR1 LNHDA, CDR2 SQIVND (reference sequence). The CDR3 loop spans 16 amino acids. Preparation of TCR beta libraries was done by quantitative 5'-RACE with molecular barcodes. TCRdb redid the calling of the 5' RACE reads with MiXCR, one entry per CDR3 protein. Among roughly 350,000 distinct CDR3 sequences listed, approximately 8% were seen once. This specimen comes from a study of CD8 T cells in ankylosing spondylitis. Study-wide results and caveats: Disease-linked clones reportedly showed significant enrichment in matched ankylosing spondylitis synovial fluid. It appeared that ankylosing spondylitis blood was characterized by a TCR beta motif of several highly homologous variants. Previously reported in reactive arthritis synovial fluid and blood were some of the motif variants.

This receptor was identified in a male donor with ankylosing spondylitis. V and J are TRBV19 and TRBJ1-1, with D tentatively TRBD1 (5 bases). Material: blood, either unsorted or a sorted T cell fraction (not recorded which). CDR3 nucleotides: TGTGCCAGTAGTATTTTCCCCACAGGTCAGAACACTGAAGCTTTCTTT. Translating it yields CASSIFPTGQNTEAFF.